The clone carrying this TCR beta chain was seen more than once but under ten times. These data belong to a study of glioma-infiltrating T cells. TCR alpha and beta CDR3 regions were amplified from RNA using iRepertoire nested multiplex PCR. Input was about 85-450 ng of tissue mRNA or PBMC total RNA. TCRdb recomputed calls from the multiplex PCR reads with MiXCR, one row per CDR3 protein. The sample consists of around 350,000 distinct CDR3 sequences, approximately 42% of them appearing once. CDR1 MDHEN and CDR2 SYDVKM come from the germline V gene. Trimming shortened V by 4 bases and J by 4 bases, and 16 bases separated the two germline ends. The CDR3 sequence is 15 residues long.

The rearrangement uses TRBV28 and TRBJ1-2; D may be TRBD1 (6 bases). Sequencing input: glioma tissue, nonneoplastic brain tissue, or PBMCs (not recorded which). The TCR sequence derives from a human donor with low-grade glioma or glioblastoma, undergoing nonglioma brain surgery, or in good health (not recorded which). CDR3 loop: CASSSTARTAYGYTF. The CDR3, as DNA: TGTGCCAGCAGTTCCACCGCCCGGACAGCCTATGGCTACACCTTC.